This T cell receptor (beta chain) was sequenced in a study of blood T cell repertoires in COVID-19. Study in general: T cells, B-cell-depleted T cells, or PBMCs provided the cDNA or gDNA that served as material.

This clone was picked up one time. In the source study's methods: How many nucleated cells were present was estimated from reference gene primer amplification. Using immunoSEQ multiplex PCR, the repertoire was profiled, and TCRdb retains in-frame clones only, with some absent. Clone size and V and J calls were adopted from that table, with D and trimming inferred from the DNA. This sample has 170,000 or so clones, with approximately 90% found just once. The length of the CDR3 is 15 residues. Germline V gene sequence: CDR1 LGHDT, CDR2 YNNKEL (reference sequence). Trimming at V came to 2 bases and at J to 6 bases, leaving 3 bases not matched to a gene. Recruited during active infection, patients (from Seattle) were subsequently followed longitudinally.

The receptor comes from a woman aged 70-85 years with COVID-19, enrolled during active disease. Sequencing was performed on peripheral blood. The chain has TRBV3-1 (or the pseudogene TRBV3-2) and TRBJ2-2, with TRBD2 identical over 10 bases. The CDR3 loop is CASSQRLAGAGELFF. The CDR3 region has the DNA TGTGCCAGCAGCCAACGCCTAGCGGGAGCCGGGGAGCTGTTTTTT.